Following are 28 T cell receptor beta chains from one sample sequenced in a study of Graves' ophthalmopathy and Graves' hyperthyroidism. RNA transcripts were the template, and TCR beta CDR3 regions were amplified from them. Following a first-round RT-PCR that used HTBI primers, a second-round multiplex PCR was carried out. TCRdb redid the calling of the multiplex PCR reads with MiXCR, one entry per CDR3 protein. There are roughly 610,000 distinct CDR3 sequences in the sample; about 20% occur only once, and approximately 7.7% lies in the top ten. Sequencing was done on a sample of peripheral blood. Every receptor here comes from a woman younger than 35 with stable Graves' hyperthyroidism. Some clones in this sample may be carry-over from other donors' samples.

The rearrangement uses TRBV4-2 and TRBJ1-1, with TRBD1 identical over 8 bases. In germline, CDR1 is LGHNA, CDR2 YNFKEQ. CDR3 size: 15 residues. J gave up 4 bases and V 5 bases, and 9 bases lay outside the gene matches. The CDR3 bases are TGTGCCAGCAGCTACGTTACAGGGGGGGCCACTGAAGCTTTCTTT. It encodes CASSYVTGGATEAFF.

The chain is built from TRBV6-5 and TRBJ2-3; no reliable D call. The ends were cut back, 2 bases at V and 0 bases at J, with 6 bases in the middle. CDR1 and CDR2 (germline): MNHEY, SVGAGI. This CDR3 has 14 residues. The CDR3 nucleotides read TGTGCCAGCAGTTACGGACGAAGCACAGATACGCAGTATTTT. Residues: CASSYGRSTDTQYF.

This clonotype was seen ten or more times. The rearrangement uses TRBV29-1 and TRBJ2-7; 8 bases map to TRBD1. The CDR3 is made up of 12 amino acids. Germline CDR1 is SQVTM and CDR2 is ANQGSEA. The ends lost 7 bases at V and 3 bases at J; junction bases unmatched: 5. CDR3: CSAQDRVYEQYF. In nucleotides, the CDR3 is TGCAGCGCCCAGGACAGGGTCTACGAGCAGTACTTC.

V and J are TRBV7-2 and TRBJ2-5; D gene uncertain. The germline V and J ends were trimmed by 5 bases and 2 bases, with 12 bases remaining between them. The CDR3 covers 14 residues. Germline loops: CDR1 SGHTA, CDR2 FQGNSA. In DNA, the CDR3 is TGTGCCAGCAGCCCCATCGACTCGCAAGAGACCCAGTACTTC. Translated, it gives CASSPIDSQETQYF.

The chain employs TRBV3-1 and TRBJ1-1; no reliable D call. CDR1 and CDR2 (germline): LGHDT, YNNKEL (reference sequence). The germline V and J ends were trimmed by 1 base and 5 bases, with 20 bases remaining between them. CDR3 length: 17 amino acids. The CDR3 sequence is CASSQGVKPSFLTEAFF. CDR3 nucleotide sequence: TGTGCCAGCAGCCAAGGAGTGAAACCGAGTTTCCTGACTGAAGCTTTCTTT.

This clonotype was observed at least ten times. The J gene is TRBJ2-4, the V gene TRBV7-2; tentative D call: TRBD1 (5 bases). This CDR3 is built from 16 residues. Germline CDR1 SGHTA, CDR2 FQGNSA. Trimming took 4 bases from V and 0 from J, leaving 13 bases between them. CDR3 sequence: CASSYEAGLAKNIQYF. In DNA, the CDR3 is TGTGCCAGCAGCTACGAAGCAGGGTTAGCCAAAAACATTCAGTACTTC.

The chain employs TRBV27 and TRBJ2-2; D is possibly TRBD2 (5 bases). Trimming shortened V by 4 bases and J by 0 bases, and 9 bases separated the two germline ends. CDR1 is MNHEY, CDR2 SMNVEV, per germline (reference sequence). The CDR3 covers 15 residues. CDR3 sequence reads: CASSSPGSNTGELFF. CDR3 coding DNA: TGTGCCAGCAGTTCGCCGGGGTCGAACACCGGGGAGCTGTTTTTT.

The chain employs TRBV30 and TRBJ2-2; D is tentatively TRBD1 or TRBD2 (5 bases each). Between the trimmed V and J ends, which lost 1 base and 5 bases, there was a span of 14 bases. Germline loops: CDR1 GTSNPN, CDR2 SVGIG (reference sequence). The CDR3 runs 15 residues. DNA for the CDR3: TGTGCCTGGAGTGCCGGGACCAGGGCTACCGGGGAGCTGTTTTTT. Translating it yields CAWSAGTRATGELFF.

The V gene is TRBV6-2 or TRBV6-3, the J gene TRBJ1-6; D is unresolved. V was trimmed by 0 bases and J by 10 bases, leaving 10 bases between them. CDR3 size: 14 residues. CDR1 is MNHEY, CDR2 SVGEGT, per germline. The CDR3 nucleotides read TGTGCCAGCAGTTACTCAGTCGCAGCATCACCCCTCCACTTT. This gives the protein CASSYSVAASPLHF.

There are many counts of this clonotype. This may arise from a read error, as a much more abundant clone is one base away. This chain connects TRBV6-4 to TRBJ2-2, with D unresolved. The CDR3 totals 13 residues. Germline values: CDR1 MRHNA, CDR2 SNTAGT. The ends were cut back, 2 bases at V and 1 base at J, with 2 bases in the middle. CDR3 residues: CASSDGNTGELFF. The CDR3 region has the DNA TGTGCCAGCAGTGACGGGAACACCGGGGAGCTGTTTTTT.

Many counts were recorded for this clonotype. The chain carries TRBV20-1 and TRBJ1-2, with 7 bases matching TRBD1. The V gene end was trimmed by 6 bases and the J gene end by 4 bases; junction bases not matched to a gene: 5. This CDR3 comprises 12 residues. Germline V gene data show CDR1 as DFQATT and CDR2 as SNEGSKA (reference sequence). The chain's CDR3 is CSARDSGYGYTF. The DNA of the CDR3 is TGCAGTGCCCGGGACAGTGGCTATGGCTACACCTTC.

This clonotype was found many times. The V call is TRBV28, the J call TRBJ2-7, with D perhaps matching TRBD1 (5 bases). Germline V lookup: CDR1 MDHEN, CDR2 SYDVKM. The CDR3 is 12 residues long. The V end lost 6 bases, the J end lost 3 bases, and 9 bases lay between the germline ends. The chain's CDR3 is CASRPDSYEQYF. The CDR3 DNA reads TGTGCCAGCAGACCAGACAGCTACGAGCAGTACTTC.

In its sample, this clonotype was seen a few times. The chain employs TRBV3-1 and TRBJ2-5; D is unresolved. V lost 1 base and J lost 2, with 11 bases in between. CDR1 LGHDT and CDR2 YNNKEL come from the germline V gene (reference sequence). The CDR3 runs 15 residues. CDR3 coding DNA: TGTGCCAGCAGCCAAGCGGTGATCTGGCAAGAGACCCAGTACTTC. Translation: CASSQAVIWQETQYF.

At least ten counts were recorded for this clonotype. This chain connects TRBV12-3 or TRBV12-4 to TRBJ1-2; D possibly corresponds to TRBD1 (6 bases). V was clipped by 2 bases and J by 2 bases, with 9 bases between them. CDR3 length equals 14 residues. The CDR3 reads CASSLRQGNYGYTF. CDR3 DNA: TGTGCCAGCAGTTTACGGCAGGGGAACTATGGCTACACCTTC.

In this sample, this clonotype turned up many times. The chain has TRBV7-2 and TRBJ2-5; tentative D call: TRBD2 (6 bases). The CDR3 runs 15 residues. The germline gives CDR1 SGHTA, CDR2 FQGNSA. V was clipped by 1 base and J by 5 bases, with 14 bases between them. This CDR3 reads CASSLDHGSGETQYF. The CDR3 DNA sequence: TGTGCCAGCAGCTTAGATCACGGGAGTGGGGAGACCCAGTACTTC.

This clonotype was observed many times. The chain employs TRBV19 and TRBJ1-2; 9 positions agree with TRBD1. The CDR3 covers 15 residues. Looked up from germline, CDR1 is LNHDA and CDR2 is SQIVND (reference sequence). V shed 4 bases, J shed 1 base, and the junction held 4 bases outside the gene matches. CDR3 sequence (DNA): TGTGCCAGTAGTACGACAGGGGGGAATAACTATGGCTACACCTTC. Translation gives CASSTTGGNNYGYTF.

V gene TRBV30 combines with J gene TRBJ1-2; 11 bases align to TRBD1. Germline V gene sequence: CDR1 GTSNPN, CDR2 SVGIG (reference sequence). The length of the CDR3 is 14 residues. V shed 2 bases and J 3 bases; nucleotides not matched to a gene: 2. The CDR3 spells CAWSTGQGDYGYTF. DNA of the CDR3: TGTGCCTGGAGTACGGGACAGGGGGACTATGGCTACACCTTC.

This clonotype showed up many times. This may be a read error, as it is one base from a much larger clone. The CDR3 region is CSASQNTEAFF. In DNA form, the CDR3 reads TGCAGTGCTAGTCAGAACACTGAAGCTTTCTTT. The chain recombines TRBV20-1 with TRBJ1-1, with D unresolved. Germline CDR1 and CDR2: DFQATT and SNEGSKA (reference sequence). V was pared by 3 bases and J by 1 base, with 3 bases between. The CDR3 runs 11 residues.

The sample holds many counts of this clonotype. The chain has TRBV13 and TRBJ1-1; 7 bases align to TRBD1. Unmatched junction bases numbered 1, after V lost 1 base and J lost 8 bases. The germline gives CDR1 PRHDT, CDR2 FYEKMQ (reference sequence). The CDR3 totals 12 residues. The CDR3 protein is CASSLEGQEAFF. The CDR3 DNA sequence: TGTGCCAGCAGCTTAGAGGGACAGGAAGCTTTCTTT.

This clonotype showed up just a few times. J is TRBJ2-5 and V is TRBV4-1, with 14 bases aligning to TRBD2. Germline lookup yields CDR1 MGHRA and CDR2 YSYEKL. Trimming took 3 bases from V and 1 from J; bases not matched to a gene: 7. This CDR3 region has 18 residues. The CDR3 sequence: CASSQRLAGGPIQETQYF. DNA of the CDR3: TGCGCCAGCAGCCAGAGACTAGCGGGAGGGCCGATCCAAGAGACCCAGTACTTC.

This clonotype was counted at least ten times. The CDR3 bases are TGTGCCAGCAGCCCGCCGAACGGGAATCAGCCCCAGCATTTT. This translates into CASSPPNGNQPQHF. This chain connects TRBV7-2 to TRBJ1-5; no clear D gene. Germline CDR1 reads SGHTA; CDR2 reads FQGNSA. The CDR3 consists of 14 residues. Deletions cut 5 bases from V and 4 bases from J, with 12 bases between.

The sample holds many counts of this clonotype. The chain links TRBV12-3 or TRBV12-4 to TRBJ2-7; 11 bases align to TRBD2. With V trimmed by 3 bases and J by 6 bases, 1 base remained unmatched. This CDR3 comprises 13 residues. The DNA of the CDR3 is TGTGCCAGCAGTTTTACTAGCGGGGGCGAGCAGTACTTC. Its protein is CASSFTSGGEQYF.

This clonotype was seen ten or more times. The V and J genes are TRBV9 and TRBJ1-1; D possibly corresponds to TRBD1 (6 bases). The CDR3 contains 14 residues. Trimming cost V 0 bases and J 4 bases, with 10 bases left between them. Germline loops: CDR1 SGDLS, CDR2 YYNGEE. The CDR3 bases are TGTGCCAGCAGCGTAGGGGGAGGGGGCACTGAAGCTTTCTTT. It codes for CASSVGGGGTEAFF.

This sequence joins TRBV15 and TRBJ2-5; D is possibly TRBD1 (5 bases). This CDR3 has 16 residues. Trimming left V 6 bases short and J 0 bases short, with 17 bases between. Germline lookup yields CDR1 LNHNV and CDR2 YYDKDF (reference sequence). CDR3 loop: CATRTGGASNQETQYF. The CDR3 bases are TGTGCCACCAGGACGGGTGGGGCGAGCAACCAAGAGACCCAGTACTTC. Full variable domain (outside the CDR3, taken from reference TRBV15 and TRBJ2-5): DAMVIQNPRYQVTQFGKPVTLSCSQTLNHNVMYWYQQKSSQAPKLLFHYYDKDFNNEADTPDNFQSRRPNTSFCFLDIRSPGLGDTAMYLCATRTGGASNQETQYFGPGTRLLVL.

This clonotype came up a few times. The chain uses TRBV28 and TRBJ1-2; D is undetermined. Germline values: CDR1 MDHEN, CDR2 SYDVKM. The CDR3 loop spans 12 amino acids. Trimming cost V 8 bases and J 8 bases, with 15 bases left between them. As DNA, the CDR3 is TGTGCCAGCCAAAGCCCGGGAGGAGGCTACACCTTC. Translated, it gives CASQSPGGGYTF.

With respect to this clonotype: This may be a read error: a much more frequent sequence differs by one nucleotide. The V and J genes are TRBV4-1 and TRBJ1-5; D not certain. Germline lookup yields CDR1 MGHRA and CDR2 YSYEKL. The length of the CDR3 is 14 residues. The CDR3 DNA is TGCGCCAGCAGCCCCTGGGGAAGGGCTCAGCCCAAGCATTTT. Its protein product is CASSPWGRAQPKHF.

J is TRBJ1-3 and V is TRBV6-5; D is unclear. The V gene lost 2 bases and the J gene lost 0 bases, with 11 bases spanning the gap. Germline CDR1 reads MNHEY; CDR2 reads SVGAGI. This CDR3 contains 16 residues. The CDR3 coding sequence is TGTGCCAGCAGTTACAGTCCAGGAGACTCTGGAAACACCATATATTTT. Translating gives CASSYSPGDSGNTIYF.

The sample holds a few counts of this clonotype. This chain joins TRBV2 and TRBJ1-5; no clear D gene. V shed 8 bases and J shed 2 bases, with 10 bases lying between them. The CDR3 runs to 13 residues. The germline CDR1 and CDR2 sequences are SNHLY and FYNNEI. For the CDR3, the DNA is TGTGCCAGCCAGTATGGGGGCAATCAGCCCCAGCATTTT. Its translation: CASQYGGNQPQHF.